This TCR beta chain came from a study of T cells after yellow fever vaccination. CDR3 length: 16 amino acids. Trimming cost V 0 bases and J 4 bases, with 17 bases left between them. Germline loops: CDR1 SGHRS, CDR2 YFSETQ. 5'RACE template switching generated TCR cDNA, adding a universal primer site and UMIs. One entry per CDR3 protein, called by TCRdb with MiXCR from the 5' RACE reads. Among over 110,000 distinct CDR3 sequences, over 7% were seen once, and the ten largest hold 0.55% to 0.9%. This clonotype was counted between two and nine times. No antigen is known for it. Study-level points and caveats: A faster peak, day 5 versus 15, was reached by the weaker secondary response. Post-booster samples contained most primary-vaccination clones (approximately 95% CD4, about 90% CD8).

The chain links TRBV5-1 to TRBJ2-7, with D perhaps assigned TRBD1 or TRBD2 (6 bases each). The clonotype was recovered from a man aged 25 to 40 who received the YFV17D yellow fever vaccine. The specimen was CD4+ T cells sorted from PBMCs, collected 5 days after the yellow fever booster vaccination. CDR3 protein: CASSLEGGNPKYEQYF. DNA of the CDR3: TGCGCCAGCAGCTTGGAGGGGGGCAACCCCAAGTACGAGCAGTACTTC. The entire variable domain, with the rest obtained from reference TRBV5-1 and TRBJ2-7, is as follows: KAGVTQTPRYLIKTRGQQVTLSCSPISGHRSVSWYQQTPGQGLQFLFEYFSETQRNKGNFPGRFSGRQFSNSRSEMNVSTLELGDSALYLCASSLEGGNPKYEQYFGPGTRLTVT.